The 27 T cell receptor beta chains presented below share a single source sample, sequenced in a study of Graves' ophthalmopathy and Graves' hyperthyroidism. The study amplified TCR beta CDR3 regions using RNA transcripts. Second-round multiplex PCR came after first-round RT-PCR with HTBI primers. One entry per CDR3 protein, called by TCRdb with MiXCR from the multiplex PCR reads. This table holds some 1.1 million distinct CDR3 sequences, roughly 35% found once. Source material: peripheral blood or thyroid tissue (not recorded which). These receptors were taken from an adult man with Graves' hyperthyroidism.

This rearrangement joins TRBV2 to TRBJ2-5, with D unresolved. The length of the CDR3 is 11 residues. V was clipped by 11 bases and J by 1 base, with 8 bases between them. Germline CDR1 and CDR2: SNHLY and FYNNEI. The CDR3: CACMPQETQYF. CDR3 bases: TGTGCCTGTATGCCCCAAGAGACCCAGTACTTC.

This rearrangement joins TRBV24-1 to TRBJ1-1, with D hard to call. Germline CDR1 is KGHDR and CDR2 is SFDVKD. CDR3 length: 13 amino acids. Trimming stripped 7 bases from V and 0 bases from J, with 8 bases between. The CDR3 loop reads CATRDILNTEAFF. In DNA form, the CDR3 reads TGTGCCACCAGAGACATACTGAACACTGAAGCTTTCTTT.

This clonotype was seen ten or more times. DNA of the CDR3: TGCAGCGTCATCCCTCAGGGGAAGGGCACTGAAGCTTTCTTT. It yields the protein CSVIPQGKGTEAFF. The chain links TRBV29-1 to TRBJ1-1, with D possibly being TRBD1 (6 bases). Between the trimmed V and J ends, which lost 6 bases and 4 bases, there was a span of 18 bases. From germline, CDR1 is SQVTM and CDR2 ANQGSEA. The CDR3 contains 14 residues.

This clonotype was seen only once. The chain carries TRBV6-2 or TRBV6-3 and TRBJ1-5, with 9 bases matching TRBD1. The germline V gene has CDR1 MNHEY and CDR2 SVGEGT. The V gene end was trimmed by 5 bases and the J gene end by 6 bases; junction bases not matched to a gene: 8. The CDR3 is 15 residues long. The CDR3 region is CASSPGTGSGQPQHF. The CDR3 bases are TGTGCCAGCAGTCCTGGGACAGGGTCCGGTCAGCCCCAGCATTTT.

This clonotype was found a few times. The chain joins TRBV6-6 to TRBJ1-5, with D uncertain. CDR3 length equals 13 residues. V was clipped by 0 bases and J by 8 bases, with 8 bases between them. Looked up from germline, CDR1 is MNHNY and CDR2 is SVGAGI (reference sequence). CDR3 loop: CASSYSKAEPQHF. CDR3 nucleotides: TGTGCCAGCAGTTACTCGAAAGCGGAGCCCCAGCATTTT.

This clonotype was counted only a few times. The rearrangement joins TRBV19 to TRBJ2-7, with D tentatively TRBD2 (6 bases). This CDR3 comprises 15 residues. CDR1 is LNHDA and CDR2 is SQIVND in the germline V gene (reference sequence). Trimming stripped 1 base from V and 3 bases from J, with 13 bases between. CDR3: CASSIGGDTFYEQYF. DNA for the CDR3: TGTGCCAGTAGTATAGGCGGGGATACCTTCTACGAGCAGTACTTC. Drawing the rest from reference TRBV19 and TRBJ2-7, the complete variable domain is DGGITQSPKYLFRKEGQNVTLSCEQNLNHDAMYWYRQDPGQGLRLIYYSQIVNDFQKGDIAEGYSVSREKKESFPLTVTSAQKNPTAFYLCASSIGGDTFYEQYFGPGTRLTVT.

The chain links TRBV9 to TRBJ2-3, with unresolved D. The V end lost 4 bases, the J end lost 11 bases, and 20 bases lay between the germline ends. CDR1 SGDLS and CDR2 YYNGEE come from the germline V gene. This CDR3 comprises 14 residues. The CDR3 protein is CASSLPSIGSRQYF. CDR3 bases: TGTGCCAGCAGCTTACCCTCAATCGGAAGCAGGCAGTATTTT.

This clonotype was observed once. The chain joins TRBV10-3 to TRBJ1-1; 10 bases are shared with TRBD1. Trimming cost V 10 bases and J 7 bases; bases outside gene matches: 9. The CDR3 consists of 13 residues. Germline V gene data show CDR1 as ENHRY and CDR2 as SYGVKD. The CDR3 spells CATSEDRGFEAFF. The CDR3 bases are TGTGCCACCTCAGAGGACAGGGGGTTTGAAGCTTTCTTT.

The chain combines TRBV19 with TRBJ1-5; no definite D call. Deletions cut 7 bases from V and 4 bases from J, with 11 bases between. Per the germline V gene, CDR1 is LNHDA and CDR2 is SQIVND (reference sequence). The CDR3 is 13 residues long. The chain's CDR3 is CASTGRWNQPQHF. The CDR3 nucleotides read TGTGCCAGTACGGGCAGATGGAATCAGCCCCAGCATTTT.

This clonotype was recorded many times. The rearrangement uses TRBV12-3 or TRBV12-4 and TRBJ2-2; tentatively, D is TRBD1 (6 bases). CDR3 length equals 12 residues. Trimming left V 9 bases short and J 7 bases short, with 12 bases between. The CDR3 DNA reads as TGTGCCAGTTCACAGGGCTTCGGGGAGCTGTTTTTT. This gives the protein CASSQGFGELFF.

This clonotype was seen a handful of times. The genes are TRBV12-3 or TRBV12-4 and TRBJ2-7, with D perhaps TRBD1 (5 bases). The CDR3 totals 14 residues. Trimming removed 3 bases from V and 1 base from J, with 10 bases in between. The CDR3 DNA is TGTGCCAGCAGTTTTGGACATTCTTCCTACGAGCAGTACTTC. It codes for CASSFGHSSYEQYF.

This clonotype was seen many times. The V and J genes are TRBV9 and TRBJ1-1; D is ambiguous. The CDR3 is 15 residues long. V lost 0 bases, J lost 1 base, and 10 bases lay in between. The germline V gene encodes CDR1 SGDLS and CDR2 YYNGEE. The CDR3 nucleotides read TGTGCCAGCAGCGTAGTGGGTTTGGCGAACACTGAAGCTTTCTTT. This codes for CASSVVGLANTEAFF.

The rearrangement links TRBV6-5 to TRBJ2-2, with 8 bases matching TRBD1. The V and J ends lost 7 bases and 1 base, in that order; junction bases with no gene match: 5. The CDR3 loop spans 15 amino acids. The germline V gene has CDR1 MNHEY and CDR2 SVGAGI. CDR3 coding DNA: TGTGCCAGCAACCTAGGACAGGGGAACACCGGGGAGCTGTTTTTT. This sequence encodes CASNLGQGNTGELFF.

V gene TRBV20-1 combines with J gene TRBJ2-7; D is perhaps TRBD2 (6 bases). CDR1 DFQATT and CDR2 SNEGSKA come from the germline V gene (reference sequence). The CDR3 spans 13 residues. Trimming took off 5 bases at V and 7 bases at J, with 18 bases between the two ends. The CDR3 DNA is TGCAGTGCTGAAACGGTGGGGGGTCGGGAGCAGTACTTC. Its protein is CSAETVGGREQYF.

The chain joins TRBV24-1 to TRBJ2-7; a possible D gene is TRBD1 (6 bases). The CDR3 spans 14 residues. The V end lost 11 bases, the J end lost 2 bases, and 18 bases lay between the germline ends. CDR1 and CDR2 from the germline V gene are KGHDR and SFDVKD. The DNA of the CDR3 is TGTGCCAGCACCCCGACAGGACCGACCTACGAGCAGTACTTC. This translates into CASTPTGPTYEQYF.

About this clonotype itself: Just one base apart from a much larger clone, this may be a read error. The conserved final phenylalanine or tryptophan is absent from the CDR3, which likely points to a read error. The chain links TRBV7-2 to TRBJ1-2; TRBD1 might be the D (5 bases). Looked up from germline, CDR1 is SGHTA and CDR2 is FQGNSA. The CDR3 is 15 amino acids. The germline V and J ends were trimmed by 5 bases and 3 bases, with 16 bases remaining between them. In DNA, the CDR3 is TGTGCCAGCAGCCAAAAGGCGACAGTTCACTATGGCTACACCCTC. Protein sequence: CASSQKATVHYGYTL.

This clonotype has ten or more counts. This sequence joins TRBV10-3 and TRBJ1-2, with unresolved D. With 0 bases removed from V and 1 base from J, the gap between germline ends came to 12 bases. The CDR3 consists of 16 residues. Germline values: CDR1 ENHRY, CDR2 SYGVKD. In DNA form, the CDR3 reads TGTGCCATCAGTGAGTCTACCGGGAGTTTTAACTATGGCTACACCTTC. Translated, it gives CAISESTGSFNYGYTF.

Points on this clonotype: The junction and the germline gene differ at one end; a read error may be behind it. The rearrangement links TRBV29-1 to TRBJ2-5, with 9 bases matching TRBD1. Germline-derived CDR1 and CDR2 are SQVTM and ANQGSEA. This CDR3 region has 12 residues. The CDR3 here is CSVKQGAKTQYF. The CDR3 DNA reads as TGCAGCGTAAAACAGGGGGCGAAGACTCAGTACTTC.

This clonotype was counted many times. The CDR3 DNA is TGTGCCAGCAGCCCACGTCCCGGGACGGAAAAAGTTTACGAGCAGTACTTC. Encoded protein: CASSPRPGTEKVYEQYF. The J gene is TRBJ2-7, the V gene TRBV7-9, with D possibly being TRBD1 or TRBD2 (5 bases each). Per germline, CDR1 SEHNR and CDR2 FQNEAQ (reference sequence). The V gene lost 5 bases and the J gene lost 4 bases, with 24 bases spanning the gap. This CDR3 is 17 amino acids long. The entire variable domain, with the rest obtained from reference TRBV7-9 and TRBJ2-7, is as follows: DTGVSQNPRHKITKRGQNVTFRCDPISEHNRLYWYRQTLGQGPEFLTYFQNEAQLEKSRLLSDRFSAERPKGSFSTLEIQRTEQGDSAMYLCASSPRPGTEKVYEQYFGPGTRLTVT.

The chain uses TRBV7-9 and TRBJ2-7; unclear D gene. Trimming took off 5 bases at V and 6 bases at J, with 11 bases between the two ends. Germline V gene lookup returns CDR1 SEHNR and CDR2 FQNEAQ (reference sequence). The CDR3 spans 12 residues. The CDR3 sequence is CASSPGQIEQYF. CDR3 DNA: TGTGCCAGCAGCCCGGGCCAGATCGAGCAGTACTTC.

The chain has TRBV15 and TRBJ2-5, with 9 bases matching TRBD2. This CDR3 is 14 amino acids long. V shed 4 bases, J shed 3 bases, and the junction held 3 bases outside the gene matches. The germline V gene has CDR1 LNHNV and CDR2 YYDKDF (reference sequence). For the CDR3, the DNA is TGTGCCACCAGCACTTCTAGCGGGAAAGAGACCCAGTACTTC. Amino acids: CATSTSSGKETQYF.

This clonotype appeared many times. The rearrangement uses TRBV20-1 and TRBJ2-5; no clear D gene. V shed 6 bases and J shed 2 bases, with 10 bases lying between them. The CDR3 is 12 residues long. Germline CDR1 is DFQATT and CDR2 is SNEGSKA (reference sequence). CDR3 nucleotides: TGCAGTGCCCCAGACCCTCAAGAGACCCAGTACTTC. Protein: CSAPDPQETQYF.

This chain connects TRBV7-2 to TRBJ2-7; the match to TRBD1 covers 9 bases. This CDR3 is built from 15 residues. Trimming took 5 bases from V and 4 from J; bases not matched to a gene: 9. Germline lookup yields CDR1 SGHTA and CDR2 FQGNSA. The CDR3 nucleotides are TGTGCCAGCAGCACCGGGACAGGGACTGTGTACGAGCAGTACTTC. Its protein is CASSTGTGTVYEQYF.

This clonotype was counted ten times or more. The V and J genes are TRBV9 and TRBJ2-7; D is ambiguous. The germline V gene encodes CDR1 SGDLS and CDR2 YYNGEE. CDR3 length equals 12 residues. V lost 3 bases and J lost 4, with 8 bases in between. The CDR3 DNA reads as TGTGCCAGCAGCGCCGGCGAGTACGAGCAGTACTTC. It yields the protein CASSAGEYEQYF.

This chain joins TRBV7-8 and TRBJ1-5, with D possibly matching TRBD1 (6 bases). Trimming took 5 bases from V and 7 from J, leaving 18 bases between them. CDR1 and CDR2 from the germline V gene are SGHVS and FQNEAQ. The CDR3 covers 15 residues. CDR3 bases: TGTGCCAGCAGCCCCCACAGGCTCCAGGGGCAGCCCCAGCATTTT. Translation: CASSPHRLQGQPQHF.

V gene TRBV24-1 combines with J gene TRBJ1-5; D is unclear. V lost 2 bases to trimming and J lost 11 bases, with 18 bases between them. Germline V gene sequence: CDR1 KGHDR, CDR2 SFDVKD. The CDR3 contains 15 residues. The CDR3 here is CATSDSQAGKETQHF. The CDR3 nucleotides read TGTGCCACCAGTGATTCCCAAGCGGGAAAGGAGACCCAGCATTTT.

This clonotype was detected only once. The CDR3 coding sequence is TGTGCCAGCAACGACAGTGGCCTTAACTATGGCTACACCTTC. Its protein is CASNDSGLNYGYTF. The chain couples TRBV5-4 to TRBJ1-2; a weak D match, TRBD1 (5 bases). This CDR3 is 14 amino acids long. In germline, CDR1 is SGHNT, CDR2 YYREEE (reference sequence). The V gene lost 6 bases and the J gene lost 1 base, with 13 bases spanning the gap.